The 10 T cell receptor beta chains below come from one sample, sequenced in a study of cytomegalovirus exposure and HLA in healthy donors (dated by TCRdb to 2015 to 2018). The library was built by means of the immunoSEQ multiplex PCR assay. TCRdb stores this immuneACCESS table with in-frame sequences only. Part of the clones is absent; in the studies checked, under half of the shortfall reflects unresolved V genes, and no reason is known for the rest. For this sample the table gives 300,000 to 400,000 clones, of which around 90% were detected only once. Over 0.9% of the sample comes from the top ten. The sequenced material came from PBMCs. The receptors stem from a man aged 25 to 40 in good health and CMV-seronegative.

The gene calls are TRBV2 and TRBJ1-5; TRBD1 aligns across 9 bases. CDR3 length equals 17 residues. Looked up from germline, CDR1 is SNHLY and CDR2 is FYNNEI. After removal of 4 bases from V and 4 bases from J, the junction contained 11 bases not matched to a gene. In nucleotides, the CDR3 is TGTGCCAGCAGTGGGGACAGGGCGAGATCGTGGAATCAGCCCCAGCATTTT. Its translation is CASSGDRARSWNQPQHF.

This clone was observed a few times. The chain is built from TRBV9 and TRBJ1-6; 8 bases are shared with TRBD1. V was clipped by 3 bases and J by 5 bases; unmatched bases: 10. This CDR3 region has 17 residues. Germline V gives CDR1 SGDLS, CDR2 YYNGEE. The CDR3 nucleotides read TGTGCCAGCAGCGGACCTGCAGGGGGCAGGAATAATTCACCCCTCCACTTT. This translates into CASSGPAGGRNNSPLHF.

Here the CDR3 DNA reads TGCGCCAGCAGCCAAGATTCAGTGATCCTTAATCCTAACTATGGCTACACCTTC. It encodes CASSQDSVILNPNYGYTF. The chain recombines TRBV4-1 with TRBJ1-2, with D unclear. Trimming removed 0 bases at V and 0 bases at J, with 17 bases between. This CDR3 is 18 amino acids long. Per germline, CDR1 MGHRA and CDR2 YSYEKL.

This chain joins TRBV6-6 and TRBJ1-1; D call uncertain. The CDR3 runs 13 residues. The germline V gene encodes CDR1 MNHNY and CDR2 SVGAGI (reference sequence). Trimming stripped 6 bases from V and 1 base from J, with 9 bases between. DNA for the CDR3: TGTGCCAGCAGCCCCGCGGGGAACACTGAAGCTTTCTTT. The encoded protein is CASSPAGNTEAFF.

The chain carries TRBV9 and TRBJ2-3; 10 bases line up with TRBD1. The CDR3 contains 18 residues. J was trimmed by 6 bases and V by 0 bases; bases with no gene match: 13. Germline assignment: CDR1 SGDLS and CDR2 YYNGEE. As DNA, the CDR3 is TGTGCCAGCAGCGTAGTCCCACAGGGGACAGGGGTGAAGGATACGCAGTATTTT. Translation gives CASSVVPQGTGVKDTQYF.

This clone was detected once. This chain links TRBV11-2 with TRBJ2-4; TRBD1 matches at 7 bases. Unmatched junction bases numbered 7, after V lost 5 bases and J lost 0 bases. The CDR3 contains 16 residues. CDR1 is SGHAT and CDR2 is FQNNGV in the germline V gene. The CDR3 protein is CASSPKQGRAKNIQYF. The CDR3 coding sequence is TGTGCCAGCAGCCCGAAACAGGGGAGAGCCAAAAACATTCAGTACTTC.

J is TRBJ1-2 and V is TRBV19, with TRBD1 as a possible D gene (5 bases). There are 13 residues in the CDR3. The V gene's germline CDR1 is LNHDA and CDR2 SQIVND (reference sequence). The ends were cut back, 3 bases at V and 2 bases at J, with 7 bases in the middle. CDR3 coding DNA: TGTGCCAGTAGTATCAGACAGAACTATGGCTACACCTTC. It is translated as CASSIRQNYGYTF.

Remarks on this clone: Other nucleotide sequences from this sample produce the same CDR3. The V gene is TRBV11-2, the J gene TRBJ2-7, with a possible D match to TRBD1 (5 bases). V was shortened by 4 bases and J by 4 bases, with 8 bases between the two germline ends. Germline-derived CDR1 and CDR2 are SGHAT and FQNNGV. This CDR3 has 12 residues. The CDR3 DNA follows: TGTGCCAGCAGCTCTCAGGGTTACGAGCAGTACTTC. It codes for CASSSQGYEQYF.

The genes are TRBV5-1 and TRBJ2-1; 12 nucleotides match TRBD2. V was pared by 4 bases and J by 8 bases, with 7 bases of the junction left unmatched. Germline CDR1 reads SGHRS; CDR2 reads YFSETQ. This CDR3 is built from 15 residues. This CDR3 reads CASSPSGGVADEQFF. CDR3 DNA sequence: TGCGCCAGCAGCCCTAGCGGGGGGGTGGCCGATGAGCAGTTCTTC. Using reference TRBV5-1 and TRBJ2-1 for the parts outside the CDR3, the full variable domain is KAGVTQTPRYLIKTRGQQVTLSCSPISGHRSVSWYQQTPGQGLQFLFEYFSETQRNKGNFPGRFSGRQFSNSRSEMNVSTLELGDSALYLCASSPSGGVADEQFFGPGTRLTVL.

This clone was detected only once. Other DNA sequences within the sample encode an identical CDR3. The CDR3 region is CASSSGGYEQYF. The CDR3 DNA sequence: TGTGCCAGCAGCTCCGGCGGCTACGAGCAGTACTTC. The chain is built from TRBV11-2 and TRBJ2-7; D unresolved. V was clipped by 4 bases and J by 3 bases, with 7 bases between them. The germline gives CDR1 SGHAT, CDR2 FQNNGV. The CDR3 contains 12 residues.